These 17 T cell receptor beta chains were sequenced from one sample in a study of T cell changes during pregnancy in multiple sclerosis. Repertoires were generated with immunoSEQ multiplex PCR, while TCRdb's copy carries only in-frame clones and drops some. The sample consists of about 67,000 clones, 80% to 90% of them appearing once. Source: peripheral blood, taken in the first trimester of pregnancy. These receptors came from a female donor with multiple sclerosis, enrolled in a pregnancy study.

By share of the sample, this clone is medium-sized. V gene TRBV6-1 combines with J gene TRBJ1-2, with D hard to call. Germline V gene data show CDR1 as MNHNS and CDR2 as SASEGT. V was clipped by 3 bases and J by 5 bases, with 10 bases between them. The CDR3 length is 13 residues. The CDR3 here is CASSDRSRYGYTF. CDR3 DNA: TGTGCCAGCAGTGACAGAAGTCGATATGGCTACACCTTC.

The chain links TRBV27 to TRBJ1-3; D is perhaps TRBD1 (6 bases). The CDR3 totals 14 residues. Germline-derived CDR1 and CDR2 are MNHEY and SMNVEV (reference sequence). Trimming shortened V by 6 bases and J by 2 bases, and 11 bases separated the two germline ends. CDR3 nucleotide sequence: TGTGCCAGCAGCTCACAGGGAACTGGAAACACCATATATTTT. The encoded protein is CASSSQGTGNTIYF.

Only a few counts were recorded for this clone. V is TRBV7-8 and J is TRBJ1-5; TRBD1 might be the D (5 bases). Germline V gene sequence: CDR1 SGHVS, CDR2 FQNEAQ. The CDR3 totals 15 residues. V lost 4 bases, J lost 1 base, and 11 bases lay in between. DNA for the CDR3: TGTGCCAGCAGCTCCGGCAGGGTCAGCAATCAGCCCCAGCATTTT. It specifies CASSSGRVSNQPQHF.

Only a few counts were recorded for this clone. The chain joins TRBV5-1 to TRBJ2-5; 7 positions match TRBD2. The CDR3 runs to 13 residues. J gave up 4 bases and V 0 bases, and 0 bases lay outside the gene matches. Germline CDR1 SGHRS, CDR2 YFSETQ. The CDR3 loop is CASSLGGGETQYF. CDR3 DNA sequence: TGCGCCAGCAGCTTGGGCGGGGGAGAGACCCAGTACTTC.

The V call is TRBV18, the J call TRBJ1-4, with 9 bases matching TRBD1. The ends lost 6 bases at V and 8 bases at J; junction bases unmatched: 4. The CDR3 runs 13 residues. CDR1 KGHSH and CDR2 LQKENI come from the germline V gene. The CDR3 loop reads CASSRQGDEKLFF. The CDR3 DNA is TGTGCCAGCTCTAGACAGGGGGACGAAAAACTGTTTTTT.

The chain joins TRBV7-6 to TRBJ2-3; 7 positions agree with TRBD2. The CDR3 covers 15 residues. Germline CDR1 is SGHVS and CDR2 is FNYEAQ. The V and J ends lost 1 base and 4 bases, in that order; junction bases with no gene match: 5. The CDR3 reads CASSLERGVSDTQYF. The CDR3 DNA sequence: TGTGCCAGCAGCTTAGAACGGGGGGTGTCAGATACGCAGTATTTT.

The chain uses TRBV10-3 and TRBJ2-7; TRBD2 matches 13 bases. Unmatched junction bases numbered 2, after V lost 5 bases and J lost 4 bases. The germline CDR1 and CDR2 sequences are ENHRY and SYGVKD. The CDR3 spans 14 residues. Here the CDR3 reads CAISMTSGGYEQYF. The CDR3 coding sequence is TGTGCCATCAGTATGACTAGCGGGGGGTACGAGCAGTACTTC.

The chain employs TRBV7-6 and TRBJ2-5; TRBD1 might be the D (6 bases). Germline lookup yields CDR1 SGHVS and CDR2 FNYEAQ. V lost 4 bases and J lost 3, with 18 bases in between. This CDR3 is built from 16 residues. The CDR3 nucleotides read TGTGCCAGCAGCTCAAGGGGGATTACTAGTAAAGAGACCCAGTACTTC. Translation: CASSSRGITSKETQYF.

V gene TRBV19 combines with J gene TRBJ2-1; possibly TRBD2 for D (5 bases). Germline lookup yields CDR1 LNHDA and CDR2 SQIVND (reference sequence). The CDR3 has 13 amino acids. CDR3 in DNA: TGTGCAACCCGGGAAAGCTCCTACAATGAGCAGTTCTTC. This translates into CATRESSYNEQFF.

The chain recombines TRBV6-1 with TRBJ2-1; 9 nucleotides line up with TRBD2. With V trimmed by 3 bases and J by 3 bases, 9 bases remained unmatched. This CDR3 has 17 residues. Germline-derived CDR1 and CDR2 are MNHNS and SASEGT. The CDR3 here is CASSDPSGTEIYNEQFF. The CDR3 bases are TGTGCCAGCAGTGACCCTAGCGGGACAGAGATCTACAATGAGCAGTTCTTC.

This rearrangement joins TRBV7-6 to TRBJ2-7, with 9 nucleotides matching TRBD1. Germline CDR1 reads SGHVS; CDR2 reads FNYEAQ. CDR3 size: 15 residues. Trimming cost V 4 bases and J 5 bases; bases outside gene matches: 9. In DNA form, the CDR3 reads TGTGCCAGCAGCTCGCCCGGGACAGGGAGTCACGAGCAGTACTTC. It encodes CASSSPGTGSHEQYF.

J is TRBJ2-1 and V is TRBV11-2; D not certain. The CDR3 has 12 residues. Trimming pared 4 bases from V and 13 bases from J, leaving 14 bases between. Germline CDR1 is SGHAT and CDR2 is FQNNGV. DNA for the CDR3: TGTGCCAGCAGCTCCACCCGCCGGTACCAGTTCTTC. Translated, it gives CASSSTRRYQFF.

The rearrangement uses TRBV11-3 and TRBJ2-5; 8 bases match TRBD2. This CDR3 is built from 16 residues. The ends lost 1 base at V and 4 bases at J; junction bases unmatched: 8. Germline CDR1 is SGHNT and CDR2 is YENEEA. The CDR3 spells CASSLGSGDRGETQYF. The CDR3, as DNA: TGTGCCAGCAGCTTAGGTAGCGGGGACCGAGGAGAGACCCAGTACTTC.

This clone was seen only once. The chain recombines TRBV5-1 with TRBJ2-3; possible D gene TRBD2, 6 bases. The V end lost 4 bases, the J end lost 4 bases, and 19 bases lay between the germline ends. Germline values: CDR1 SGHRS, CDR2 YFSETQ. This CDR3 region has 16 residues. The CDR3 loop reads CASSPEGLPGSDTQYF. DNA for the CDR3: TGCGCCAGCAGCCCCGAGGGACTTCCCGGTTCAGATACGCAGTATTTT. Combining the CDR3 with reference TRBV5-1 and TRBJ2-3 gives the whole variable domain KAGVTQTPRYLIKTRGQQVTLSCSPISGHRSVSWYQQTPGQGLQFLFEYFSETQRNKGNFPGRFSGRQFSNSRSEMNVSTLELGDSALYLCASSPEGLPGSDTQYFGPGTRLTVL.

The chain links TRBV2 to TRBJ1-2, with D perhaps matching TRBD1 (6 bases). CDR3 size: 14 residues. Germline V gene sequence: CDR1 SNHLY, CDR2 FYNNEI. With 1 base removed from V and 5 bases from J, the gap between germline ends came to 11 bases. CDR3 DNA: TGTGCCAGCAGTGAAGAGGGACAAGGTTATGGCTACACCTTC. Residues: CASSEEGQGYGYTF.

In this sample, this clone turned up a few times. The chain recombines TRBV6-5 with TRBJ1-3; 8 bases are a match to TRBD1. The V and J ends lost 6 bases and 4 bases, in that order; junction bases with no gene match: 5. The CDR3 has 14 amino acids. Per the germline V gene, CDR1 is MNHEY and CDR2 is SVGAGI. The CDR3: CASSFRQGGNTIYF. As DNA, the CDR3 is TGTGCCAGCAGCTTCCGACAGGGGGGAAACACCATATATTTT.

The chain recombines TRBV7-2 with TRBJ2-3; 9 bases align to TRBD1. Germline CDR1 reads SGHTA; CDR2 reads FQGNSA. Losses at the gene ends were 5 bases for V and 4 bases for J; bases not matched to a gene: 7. The CDR3 is made up of 15 amino acids. CDR3 residues: CASSRGDRASDTQYF. For the CDR3, the DNA is TGTGCCAGCAGCCGGGGGGACAGGGCCTCAGATACGCAGTATTTT.